This entry concerns a single T cell receptor beta chain. A multiplex PCR was run with 60 Vbeta primers and 13 Jbeta primers. Clones were read by immunoSEQ multiplex PCR, and TCRdb kept only the in-frame ones, dropping some. The sample shows fewer than 120,000 clones, over 65% of them seen only once. Samples came from healthy bone marrow donors. These data originate in a study of cytomegalovirus exposure and HLA in healthy donors. V gave up 8 bases and J gave up 1 base, with 11 bases separating them. This CDR3 contains 13 residues. CDR1 and CDR2 from the germline V gene are MNHEY and SMNVEV (reference sequence).

Sample: PBMCs. The chain is built from TRBV27 and TRBJ1-1, with D possibly being TRBD1 (5 bases). This TCR derives from a man younger than 45 in good health and CMV-seropositive. The DNA of the CDR3 is TGTGCCAGCGCGGGACGGACGAACACTGAAGCTTTCTTT. It translates to CASAGRTNTEAFF.